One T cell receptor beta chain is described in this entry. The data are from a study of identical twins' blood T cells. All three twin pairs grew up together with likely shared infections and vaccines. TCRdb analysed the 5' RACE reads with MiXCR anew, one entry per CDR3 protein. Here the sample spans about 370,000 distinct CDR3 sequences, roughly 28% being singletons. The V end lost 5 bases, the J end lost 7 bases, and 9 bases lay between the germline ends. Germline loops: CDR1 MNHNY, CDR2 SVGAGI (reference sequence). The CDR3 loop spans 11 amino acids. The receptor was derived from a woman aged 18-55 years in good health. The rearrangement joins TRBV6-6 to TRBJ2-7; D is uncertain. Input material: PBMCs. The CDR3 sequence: CASSPQAEQYF. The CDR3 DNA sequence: TGTGCCAGCAGTCCTCAGGCGGAGCAGTACTTC.